This T cell receptor (beta chain) stems from a study of PD-1 blockade in classical Hodgkin lymphoma. All patients relapsed after autologous stem cell transplantation, and brentuximab vedotin exposure varied. Progressive disease, partial response or complete response was each patient's best response. TCRdb's copy holds only in-frame clones and misses some; the assay was immunoSEQ multiplex PCR. The sample has fewer than 15,000 clones, about 86% seen once. This receptor was obtained from a human donor with classical Hodgkin lymphoma. The input for sequencing was peripheral blood mononuclear cells (PBMCs), taken at baseline.

The CDR3 loop is CASSTQGTAKAFF. The CDR3 DNA reads TGTGCCAGCAGTACACAGGGGACGGCCAAAGCTTTCTTT. This rearrangement joins TRBV5-5 to TRBJ1-1, with 7 bases matching TRBD1. This CDR3 has 13 residues. Germline V lookup: CDR1 SGHKS, CDR2 YYEKEE (reference sequence). The V segment lost 5 bases and the J segment 9 bases; nucleotides outside the gene matches: 10.